The following is a T cell receptor (beta chain) sequence with its context. This specimen comes from a study of blood T cell repertoires in COVID-19. The wider study: The United States, Italy and Spain provided the acute and convalescent COVID-19 samples. Sample material is recorded as cDNA or gDNA derived from T cells, B-cell-depleted T cells, or PBMCs.

CDR3 length equals 14 residues. Germline values: CDR1 SGHTA, CDR2 FQGNSA. V was trimmed by 1 base and J by 1 base, leaving 8 bases between them. Study processing details: Using reference gene primer amplification, nucleated cell counts were estimated. Libraries were prepared by immunoSEQ multiplex PCR; TCRdb keeps only in-frame clonotypes and omits some of them. The D gene and trimming were derived from the DNA, and the V and J assignments and clone size from that table. The sample comprises about 49,000 clones, 70% to 90% of which are singletons, and 14% rests with the top ten. The sample was peripheral blood. The receptor comes from a human donor in a cohort sampled during active COVID-19. J is TRBJ2-7 and V is TRBV7-2, with D possibly matching TRBD2 (5 bases). CDR3 sequence: CASSLVRGSYEQYF. The CDR3 coding sequence is TGTGCCAGCAGCTTAGTTCGGGGTTCCTACGAGCAGTACTTC. Complete variable domain (other parts from reference TRBV7-2 and TRBJ2-7): GAGVSQSPSNKVTEKGKDVELRCDPISGHTALYWYRQSLGQGLEFLIYFQGNSAPDKSGLPSDRFSAERTGGSVSTLTIQRTQQEDSAVYLCASSLVRGSYEQYFGPGTRLTVT.